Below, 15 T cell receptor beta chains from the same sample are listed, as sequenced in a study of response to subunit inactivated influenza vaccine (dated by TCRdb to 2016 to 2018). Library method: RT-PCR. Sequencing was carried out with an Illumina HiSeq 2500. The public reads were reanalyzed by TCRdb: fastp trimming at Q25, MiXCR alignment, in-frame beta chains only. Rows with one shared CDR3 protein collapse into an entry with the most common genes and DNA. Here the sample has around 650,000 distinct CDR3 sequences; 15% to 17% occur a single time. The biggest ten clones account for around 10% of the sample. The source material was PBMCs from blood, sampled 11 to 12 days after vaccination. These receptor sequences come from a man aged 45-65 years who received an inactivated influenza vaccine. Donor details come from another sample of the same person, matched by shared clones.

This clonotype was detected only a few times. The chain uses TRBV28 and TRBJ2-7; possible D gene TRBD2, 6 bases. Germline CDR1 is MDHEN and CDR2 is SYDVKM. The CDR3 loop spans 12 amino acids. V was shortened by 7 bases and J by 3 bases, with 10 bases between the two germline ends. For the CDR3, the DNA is TGTGCCAGCACCTGGAGGGACTACGAGCAGTACTTC. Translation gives CASTWRDYEQYF.

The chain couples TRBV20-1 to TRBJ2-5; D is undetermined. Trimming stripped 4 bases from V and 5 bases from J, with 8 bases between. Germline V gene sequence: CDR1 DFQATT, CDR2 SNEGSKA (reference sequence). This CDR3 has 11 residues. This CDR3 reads CSANDLETQYF. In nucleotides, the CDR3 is TGCAGTGCTAATGATCTTGAGACCCAGTACTTC.

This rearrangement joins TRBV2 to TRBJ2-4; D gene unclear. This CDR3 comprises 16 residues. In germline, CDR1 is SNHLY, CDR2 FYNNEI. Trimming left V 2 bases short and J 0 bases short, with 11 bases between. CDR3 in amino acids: CASSESAGLAKNIQYF. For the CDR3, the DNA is TGTGCCAGCAGTGAAAGTGCTGGGTTAGCCAAAAACATTCAGTACTTC.

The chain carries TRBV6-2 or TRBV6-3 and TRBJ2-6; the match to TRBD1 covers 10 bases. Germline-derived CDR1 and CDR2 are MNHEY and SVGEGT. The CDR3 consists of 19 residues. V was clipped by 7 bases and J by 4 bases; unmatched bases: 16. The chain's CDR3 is CASTPIRDRGFGGANVLTF. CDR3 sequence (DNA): TGTGCCAGCACACCCATCCGGGACAGGGGTTTCGGCGGGGCCAACGTCCTGACTTTC.

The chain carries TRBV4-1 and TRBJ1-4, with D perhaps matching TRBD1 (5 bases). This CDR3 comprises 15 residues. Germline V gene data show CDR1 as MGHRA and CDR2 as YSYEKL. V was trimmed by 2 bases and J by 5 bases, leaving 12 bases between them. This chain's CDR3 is CASSQIGALNEKLFF. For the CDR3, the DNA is TGCGCCAGCAGCCAAATTGGGGCCTTAAATGAAAAACTGTTTTTT.

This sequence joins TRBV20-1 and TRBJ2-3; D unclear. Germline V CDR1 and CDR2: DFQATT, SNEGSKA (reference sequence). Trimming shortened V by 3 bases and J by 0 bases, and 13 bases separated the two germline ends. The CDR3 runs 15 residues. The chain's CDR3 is CSASAVGSSTDTQYF. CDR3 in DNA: TGCAGTGCTAGTGCAGTGGGTTCTAGCACAGATACGCAGTATTTT.

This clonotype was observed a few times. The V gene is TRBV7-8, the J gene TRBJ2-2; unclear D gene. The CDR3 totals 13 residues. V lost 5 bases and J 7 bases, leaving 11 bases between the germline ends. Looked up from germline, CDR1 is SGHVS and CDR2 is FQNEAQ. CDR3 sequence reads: CASSPIIVGELFF. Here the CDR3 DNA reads TGTGCCAGCAGCCCCATTATTGTCGGGGAGCTGTTTTTT.

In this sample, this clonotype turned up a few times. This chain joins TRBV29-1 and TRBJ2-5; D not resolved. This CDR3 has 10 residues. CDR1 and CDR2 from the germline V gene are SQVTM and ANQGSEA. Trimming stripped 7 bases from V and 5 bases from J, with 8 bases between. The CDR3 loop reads CSGSKETQYF. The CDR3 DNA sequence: TGCAGCGGGTCGAAGGAGACCCAGTACTTC. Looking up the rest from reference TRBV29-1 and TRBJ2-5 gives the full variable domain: SAVISQKPSRDICQRGTSLTIQCQVDSQVTMMFWYRQQPGQSLTLIATANQGSEATYESGFVIDKFPISRPNLTFSTLTVSNMSPEDSSIYLCSGSKETQYFGPGTRLLVL.

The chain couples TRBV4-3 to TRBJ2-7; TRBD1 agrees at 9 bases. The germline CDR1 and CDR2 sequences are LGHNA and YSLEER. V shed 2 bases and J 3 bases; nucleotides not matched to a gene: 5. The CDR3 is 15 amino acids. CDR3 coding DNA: TGCGCCAGCAGCCAAAGGACAGGGGAAGGCTACGAGCAGTACTTC. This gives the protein CASSQRTGEGYEQYF.

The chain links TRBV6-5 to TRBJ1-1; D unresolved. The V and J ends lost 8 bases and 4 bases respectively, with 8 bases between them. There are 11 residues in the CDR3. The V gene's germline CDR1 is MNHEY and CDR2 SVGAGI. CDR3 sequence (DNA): TGTGCCAGCGCTGAGGGCACTGAAGCTTTCTTT. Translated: CASAEGTEAFF.

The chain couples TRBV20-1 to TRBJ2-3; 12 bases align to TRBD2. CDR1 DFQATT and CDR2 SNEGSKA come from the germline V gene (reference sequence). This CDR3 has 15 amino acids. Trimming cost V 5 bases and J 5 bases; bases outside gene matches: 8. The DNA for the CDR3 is TGCAGTGCTCATACTAGCGGGAGGTTAAGAGATACGCAGTATTTT. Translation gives CSAHTSGRLRDTQYF.

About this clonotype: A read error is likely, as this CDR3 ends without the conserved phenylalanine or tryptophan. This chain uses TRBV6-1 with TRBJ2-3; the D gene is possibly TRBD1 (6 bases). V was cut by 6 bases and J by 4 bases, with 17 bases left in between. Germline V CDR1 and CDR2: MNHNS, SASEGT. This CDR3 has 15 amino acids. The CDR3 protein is CASRSTGDLADTQYL. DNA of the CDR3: TGTGCCAGCAGATCGACAGGCGATCTCGCAGATACGCAGTATTTG.

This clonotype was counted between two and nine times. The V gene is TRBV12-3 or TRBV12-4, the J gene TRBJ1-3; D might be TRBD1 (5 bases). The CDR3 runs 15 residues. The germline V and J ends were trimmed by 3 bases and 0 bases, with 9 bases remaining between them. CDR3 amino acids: CASSFSGNSGNTIYF. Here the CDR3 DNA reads TGTGCCAGCAGTTTTTCAGGGAACTCTGGAAACACCATATATTTT.

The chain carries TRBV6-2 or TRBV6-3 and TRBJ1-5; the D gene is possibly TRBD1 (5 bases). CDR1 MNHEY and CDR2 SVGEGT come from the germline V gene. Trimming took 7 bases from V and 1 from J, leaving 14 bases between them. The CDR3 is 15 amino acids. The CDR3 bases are TGTGCCAGCACCCACCAGGGATGGAGCAATCAGCCCCAGCATTTT. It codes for CASTHQGWSNQPQHF.

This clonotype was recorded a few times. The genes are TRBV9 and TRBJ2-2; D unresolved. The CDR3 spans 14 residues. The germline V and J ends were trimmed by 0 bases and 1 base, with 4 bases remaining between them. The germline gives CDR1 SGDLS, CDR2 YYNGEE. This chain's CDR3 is CASSVEVNTGELFF. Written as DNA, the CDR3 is TGTGCCAGCAGCGTAGAAGTGAACACCGGGGAGCTGTTTTTT. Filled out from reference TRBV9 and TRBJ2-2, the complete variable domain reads DSGVTQTPKHLITATGQRVTLRCSPRSGDLSVYWYQQSLDQGLQFLIQYYNGEERAKGNILERFSAQQFPDLHSELNLSSLELGDSALYFCASSVEVNTGELFFGEGSRLTVL.